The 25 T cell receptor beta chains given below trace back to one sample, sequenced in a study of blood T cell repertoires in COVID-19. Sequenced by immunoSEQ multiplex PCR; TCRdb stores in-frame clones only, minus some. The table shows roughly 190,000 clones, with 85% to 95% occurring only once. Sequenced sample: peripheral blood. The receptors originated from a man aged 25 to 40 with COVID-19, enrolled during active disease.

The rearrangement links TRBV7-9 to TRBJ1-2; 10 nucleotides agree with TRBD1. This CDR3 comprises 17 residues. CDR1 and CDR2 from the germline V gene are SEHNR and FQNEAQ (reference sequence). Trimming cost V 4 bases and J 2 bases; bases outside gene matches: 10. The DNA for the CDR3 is TGTGCCAGCAGCTCCTTATCCCGACAGGGGGCAAACTATGGCTACACCTTC. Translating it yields CASSSLSRQGANYGYTF.

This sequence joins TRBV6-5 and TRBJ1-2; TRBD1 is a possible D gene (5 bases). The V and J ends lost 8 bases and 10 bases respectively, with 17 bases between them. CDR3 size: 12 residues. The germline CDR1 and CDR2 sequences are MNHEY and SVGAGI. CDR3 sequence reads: CASGREGPPYTF. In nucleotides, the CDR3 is TGTGCCAGCGGGAGGGAGGGGCCCCCCTACACCTTC.

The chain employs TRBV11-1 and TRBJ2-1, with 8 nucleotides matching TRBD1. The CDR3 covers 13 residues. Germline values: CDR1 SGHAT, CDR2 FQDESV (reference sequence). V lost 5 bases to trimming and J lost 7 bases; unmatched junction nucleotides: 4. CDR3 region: CASSLDRVNEQFF. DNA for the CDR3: TGTGCCAGCAGCCTGGACAGGGTAAATGAGCAGTTCTTC.

CDR3 coding DNA: TGTGCCAGCAGCTCGGGACAGGGGGCCCGCCGAACTAGGGACTATGGCTACACCTTC. It yields the protein CASSSGQGARRTRDYGYTF. V and J are TRBV7-9 and TRBJ1-2, with 12 bases lining up with TRBD1. CDR3 length: 19 amino acids. J lost 3 bases, V lost 4 bases, and 15 bases had no gene match. Germline CDR1 is SEHNR and CDR2 is FQNEAQ (reference sequence). Filled out from reference TRBV7-9 and TRBJ1-2, the complete variable domain reads DTGVSQNPRHKITKRGQNVTFRCDPISEHNRLYWYRQTLGQGPEFLTYFQNEAQLEKSRLLSDRFSAERPKGSFSTLEIQRTEQGDSAMYLCASSSGQGARRTRDYGYTFGSGTRLTVV.

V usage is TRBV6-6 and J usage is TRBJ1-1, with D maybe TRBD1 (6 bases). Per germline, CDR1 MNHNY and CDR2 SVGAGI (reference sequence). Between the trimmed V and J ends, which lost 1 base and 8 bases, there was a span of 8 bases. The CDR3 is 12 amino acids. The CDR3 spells CASSYWGTEAFF. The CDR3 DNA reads TGTGCCAGCAGTTACTGGGGGACAGAAGCTTTCTTT.

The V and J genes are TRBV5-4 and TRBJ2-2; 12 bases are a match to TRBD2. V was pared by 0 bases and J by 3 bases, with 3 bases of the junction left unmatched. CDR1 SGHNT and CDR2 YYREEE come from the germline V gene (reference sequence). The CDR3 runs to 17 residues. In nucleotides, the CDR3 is TGTGCCAGCAGCTTGGCACTAGCGGGGGGACACACCGGGGAGCTGTTTTTT. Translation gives CASSLALAGGHTGELFF.

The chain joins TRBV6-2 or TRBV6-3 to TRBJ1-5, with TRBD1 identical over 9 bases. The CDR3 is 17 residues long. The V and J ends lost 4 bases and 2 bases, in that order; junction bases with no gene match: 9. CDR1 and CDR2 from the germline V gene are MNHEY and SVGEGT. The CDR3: CASSSNRGRGGNQPQHF. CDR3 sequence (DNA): TGTGCCAGCAGTTCCAACAGGGGGCGCGGGGGCAATCAGCCCCAGCATTTT.

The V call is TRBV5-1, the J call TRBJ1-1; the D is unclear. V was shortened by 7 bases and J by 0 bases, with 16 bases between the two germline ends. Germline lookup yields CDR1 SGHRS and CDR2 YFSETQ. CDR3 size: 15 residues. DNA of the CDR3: TGCGCCAGCTTCCCCGTGGAGCGGATGAACACTGAAGCTTTCTTT. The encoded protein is CASFPVERMNTEAFF.

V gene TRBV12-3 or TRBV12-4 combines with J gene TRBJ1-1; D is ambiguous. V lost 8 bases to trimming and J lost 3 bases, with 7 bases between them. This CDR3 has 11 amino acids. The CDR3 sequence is CASAGYTEAFF. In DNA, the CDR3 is TGTGCCAGCGCGGGCTACACTGAAGCTTTCTTT.

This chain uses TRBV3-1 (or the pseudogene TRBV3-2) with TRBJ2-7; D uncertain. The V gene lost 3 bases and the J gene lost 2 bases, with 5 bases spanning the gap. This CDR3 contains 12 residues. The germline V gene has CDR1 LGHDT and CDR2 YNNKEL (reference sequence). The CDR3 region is CASSHLPYEQYF. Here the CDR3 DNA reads TGTGCCAGCAGCCACCTTCCCTACGAGCAGTACTTC.

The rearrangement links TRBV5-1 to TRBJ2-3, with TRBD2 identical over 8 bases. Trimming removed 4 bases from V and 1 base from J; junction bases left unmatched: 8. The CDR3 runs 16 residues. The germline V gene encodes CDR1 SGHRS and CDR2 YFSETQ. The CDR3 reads CASSEGTSIRTDTQYF. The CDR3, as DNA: TGCGCCAGCAGCGAAGGGACTAGTATACGCACAGATACGCAGTATTTT. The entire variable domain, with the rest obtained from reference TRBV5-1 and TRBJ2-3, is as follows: KAGVTQTPRYLIKTRGQQVTLSCSPISGHRSVSWYQQTPGQGLQFLFEYFSETQRNKGNFPGRFSGRQFSNSRSEMNVSTLELGDSALYLCASSEGTSIRTDTQYFGPGTRLTVL.

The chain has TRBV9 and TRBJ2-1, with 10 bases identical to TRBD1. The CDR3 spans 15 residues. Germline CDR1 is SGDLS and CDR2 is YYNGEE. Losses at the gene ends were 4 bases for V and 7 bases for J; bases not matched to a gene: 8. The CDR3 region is CASSPEGQGFNEQFF. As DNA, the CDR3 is TGTGCCAGCAGCCCCGAGGGACAGGGGTTTAATGAGCAGTTCTTC.

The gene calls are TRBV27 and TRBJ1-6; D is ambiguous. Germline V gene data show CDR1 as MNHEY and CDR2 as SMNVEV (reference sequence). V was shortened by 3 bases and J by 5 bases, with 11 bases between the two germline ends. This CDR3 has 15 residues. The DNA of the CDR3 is TGTGCCAGCAGTTTCAACGGGAACGATAATTCACCCCTCCACTTT. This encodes CASSFNGNDNSPLHF.

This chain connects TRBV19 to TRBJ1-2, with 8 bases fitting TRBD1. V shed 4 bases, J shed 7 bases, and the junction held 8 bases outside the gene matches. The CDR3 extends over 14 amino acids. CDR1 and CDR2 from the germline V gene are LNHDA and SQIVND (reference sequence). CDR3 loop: CASSTGQGVTGYTF. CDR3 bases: TGTGCCAGTAGTACCGGACAGGGTGTTACTGGCTACACCTTC.

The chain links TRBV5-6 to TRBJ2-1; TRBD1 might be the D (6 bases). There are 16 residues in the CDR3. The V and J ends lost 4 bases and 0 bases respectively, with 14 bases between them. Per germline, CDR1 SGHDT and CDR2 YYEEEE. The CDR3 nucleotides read TGTGCCAGCAGCCTAGCAGCGGACAGCTCCTACAATGAGCAGTTCTTC. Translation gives CASSLAADSSYNEQFF.

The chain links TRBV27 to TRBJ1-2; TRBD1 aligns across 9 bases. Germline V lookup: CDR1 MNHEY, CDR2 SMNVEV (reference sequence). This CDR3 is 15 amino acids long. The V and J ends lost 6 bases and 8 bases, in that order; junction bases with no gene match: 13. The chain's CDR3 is CASRKSGTGSVGYTF. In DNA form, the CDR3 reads TGTGCCAGCAGAAAATCCGGGACAGGGTCGGTAGGCTACACCTTC.

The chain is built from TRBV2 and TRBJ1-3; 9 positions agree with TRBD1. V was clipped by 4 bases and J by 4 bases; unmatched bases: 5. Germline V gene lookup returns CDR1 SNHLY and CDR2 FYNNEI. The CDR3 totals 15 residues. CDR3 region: CASSGRTGEGNTIYF. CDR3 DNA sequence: TGTGCCAGCAGTGGGCGGACAGGGGAGGGAAACACCATATATTTT.

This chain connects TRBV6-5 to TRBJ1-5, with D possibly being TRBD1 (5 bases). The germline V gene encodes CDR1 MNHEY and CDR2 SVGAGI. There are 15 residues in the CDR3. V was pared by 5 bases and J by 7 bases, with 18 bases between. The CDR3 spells CASSSLGERGQPQHF. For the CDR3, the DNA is TGTGCCAGCAGTAGCTTGGGTGAACGGGGGCAGCCCCAGCATTTT.

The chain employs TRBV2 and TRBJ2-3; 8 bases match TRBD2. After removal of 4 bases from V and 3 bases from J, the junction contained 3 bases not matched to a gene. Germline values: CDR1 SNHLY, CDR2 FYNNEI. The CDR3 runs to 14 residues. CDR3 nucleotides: TGTGCCAGCAGTGGGGGCGGGGGGACAGATACGCAGTATTTT. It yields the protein CASSGGGGTDTQYF.

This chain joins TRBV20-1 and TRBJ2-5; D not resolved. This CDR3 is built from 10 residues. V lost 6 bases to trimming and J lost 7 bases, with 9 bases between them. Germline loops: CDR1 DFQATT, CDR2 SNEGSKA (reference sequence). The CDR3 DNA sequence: TGCAGTGCGAGCCGCGGGACCCAGTACTTC. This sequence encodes CSASRGTQYF.

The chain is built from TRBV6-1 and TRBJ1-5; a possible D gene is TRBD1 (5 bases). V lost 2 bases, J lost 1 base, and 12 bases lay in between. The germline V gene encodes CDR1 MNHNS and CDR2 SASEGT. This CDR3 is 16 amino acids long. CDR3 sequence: CASSENLAGSNQPQHF. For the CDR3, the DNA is TGTGCCAGCAGTGAAAATTTGGCAGGGAGCAATCAGCCCCAGCATTTT.

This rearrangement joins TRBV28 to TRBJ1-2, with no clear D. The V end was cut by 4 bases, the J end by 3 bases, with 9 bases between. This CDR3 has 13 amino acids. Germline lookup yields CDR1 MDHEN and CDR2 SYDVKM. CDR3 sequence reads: CASSSQLHYGYTF. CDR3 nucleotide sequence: TGTGCCAGCAGTTCACAGTTACACTATGGCTACACCTTC.

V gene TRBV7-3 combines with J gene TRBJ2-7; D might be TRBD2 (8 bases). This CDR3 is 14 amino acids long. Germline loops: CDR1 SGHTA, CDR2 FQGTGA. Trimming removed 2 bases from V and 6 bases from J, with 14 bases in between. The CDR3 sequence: CASSLGTAGAEQYF. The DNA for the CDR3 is TGTGCCAGCAGCTTAGGGACAGCGGGGGCCGAGCAGTACTTC.

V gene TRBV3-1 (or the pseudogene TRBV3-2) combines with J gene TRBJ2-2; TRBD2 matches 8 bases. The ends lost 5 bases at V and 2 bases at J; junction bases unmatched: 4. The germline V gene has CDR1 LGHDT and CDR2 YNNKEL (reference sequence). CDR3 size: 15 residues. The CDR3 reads CASSETSANTGELFF. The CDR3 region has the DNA TGTGCCAGCAGCGAGACTAGCGCTAACACCGGGGAGCTGTTTTTT.

This CDR3 is CASRENEKLFF. The CDR3 bases are TGTGCCAGCAGGGAGAATGAAAAACTGTTTTTT. The V call is TRBV6-5, the J call TRBJ1-4; D remains ambiguous. Germline V gene sequence: CDR1 MNHEY, CDR2 SVGAGI. The CDR3 extends over 11 amino acids. V gave up 6 bases and J gave up 5 bases, with 4 bases separating them.